This is a list of T cell receptor beta chains from one sample in a study of cytotoxic CD8 clonotypes in ibrutinib-treated CLL. Method: immunoSEQ multiplex PCR; TCRdb's copy keeps in-frame clones and lacks some. Of about 25,000 clones in the sample, 65% to 70% were seen once. The sequencing here drew on PBMCs, taken at disease progression, from a patient treated with ibrutinib. The receptors originated from a human donor with chronic lymphocytic leukemia. The CDR3 runs from the conserved cysteine through the conserved F or W. D genes are given only for firm matches. The size of a clone is reported for some rows only, either as once, few or many, or as a class for expanded clones.

cdr3_nt | cdr3_aa | cdr3_length | clone_size | d_call | j_call | v_call
TGTGCCAGCAGCTTAGGGGGATTGAAGACCCAGTACTTC | CASSLGGLKTQYF | 13 | - | - | TRBJ2-5 | TRBV7-8
TGTGCCAGCAGCTTGGCAAGTACCTCTAATTCACCCCTCCACTTT | CASSLASTSNSPLHF | 15 | few | - | TRBJ1-6 | TRBV5-4
TGTGCCAGCAGCCCGGACAGGGGAATCTCCTACAATGAGCAGTTCTTC | CASSPDRGISYNEQFF | 16 | - | TRBD1 | TRBJ2-1 | TRBV11-1
TGTGCCAGCAGCTGGGGTAGGGGACAGCAGTTCTTC | CASSWGRGQQFF | 12 | few | - | TRBJ2-1 | TRBV5-4
TGTGCCAGCAGTCTGGAGGTAGCGGGGATCACAGATACGCAGTATTTT | CASSLEVAGITDTQYF | 16 | few | TRBD2 | TRBJ2-3 | TRBV27
TGCGCCAGCAGCTTGGTCCGGGATCGGGTCTCCGAGCAGTACTTC | CASSLVRDRVSEQYF | 15 | - | - | TRBJ2-7 | TRBV5-1
TGTGCCAGTAGCTACAGGACCCCTCCCAGCTATGGCTACACCTTC | CASSYRTPPSYGYTF | 15 | - | - | TRBJ1-2 | TRBV19
TGCGCCAGCAGCCAAGATTGGCGGCTCAAAGAGACCCAGTACTTC | CASSQDWRLKETQYF | 15 | - | - | TRBJ2-5 | TRBV4-1
TGTGCCAGCAGTGTTACGCCCTCGGGGGAGCAGTACTTC | CASSVTPSGEQYF | 13 | few | - | TRBJ2-7 | TRBV2
TGTGCCAGCAGCTTTTCAGACCGAAGAAACACTGAAGCTTTCTTT | CASSFSDRRNTEAFF | 15 | few | - | TRBJ1-1 | TRBV7-8
TGTGCCAGCAGCGTAGATTCCGCTCCCTACGAGCAGTACTTC | CASSVDSAPYEQYF | 14 | few | - | TRBJ2-7 | TRBV9
TGTGCCTGGAGTCCACCCGGGACAGCTAAAAACACTGAAGCTTTCTTT | CAWSPPGTAKNTEAFF | 16 | - | TRBD1 | TRBJ1-1 | TRBV30
TGTGCCAGCACCCAAGGGGGGACCAACACTGAAGCTTTCTTT | CASTQGGTNTEAFF | 14 | - | - | TRBJ1-1 | TRBV6-1
TGTGCTAGTGGCAAAGGGACAGGAGGCTACACCTTC | CASGKGTGGYTF | 12 | - | TRBD1 | TRBJ1-2 | TRBV12-5
TGTGCCTGGGCCGTGCCAGAAGGGTTCTCTGAAGCTTTCTTT | CAWAVPEGFSEAFF | 14 | - | - | TRBJ1-1 | TRBV30
TGTGCCAGCTCCTCGCAAGCCTGGGACCCCGGGGAGCTGTTTTTT | CASSSQAWDPGELFF | 15 | - | - | TRBJ2-2 | TRBV18
TGTGCCAGCAGCTCAAGACAGGCCCCAGCCAAAAACATTCAGTACTTC | CASSSRQAPAKNIQYF | 16 | - | - | TRBJ2-4 | TRBV11-3
TGTGCCAGCAGCTTATTGGGGTTTCTATCAGATACGCAGTATTTT | CASSLLGFLSDTQYF | 15 | - | - | TRBJ2-3 | TRBV7-3
TGTGCCACCAGCAGGACAGGGGAGTCGTCACCCCTCCACTTT | CATSRTGESSPLHF | 14 | - | TRBD1 | TRBJ1-6 | TRBV15
TGTGCCATCAGTGAGTCGACGCAGGGCTATAATTCACCCCTCCACTTT | CAISESTQGYNSPLHF | 16 | few | - | TRBJ1-6 | TRBV10-3
TGTGCCACCGAGGGGACTCCTCCCTACAGCGAGCAGTTCTTC | CATEGTPPYSEQFF | 14 | - | - | TRBJ2-1 | TRBV15
TGTGCCAGCAAGGACAGGGTGACAGAGACCCAGTACTTC | CASKDRVTETQYF | 13 | - | TRBD1 | TRBJ2-5 | TRBV27
TGTGCCAGCAGCGCTAGCGGGGGGGACAGGGAGCAGTTCTTC | CASSASGGDREQFF | 14 | few | TRBD2 | TRBJ2-1 | TRBV9
TGTGCCAGCAGTTACGGTGGGACAGGTTATAATTCACCCCTCCACTTT | CASSYGGTGYNSPLHF | 16 | - | TRBD1 | TRBJ1-6 | TRBV6-5
TGCGCCAGCAGCCAAGAGACGGACAGGGGAATTTACGAGCAGTACTTC | CASSQETDRGIYEQYF | 16 | - | TRBD1 | TRBJ2-7 | TRBV4-1
TGTGCCAGCTCATGGGACAGGGGTTACGAGCAGTACTTC | CASSWDRGYEQYF | 13 | - | TRBD1 | TRBJ2-7 | TRBV18
TGTGCCAGCAGCCTTGACGGGACAGGAGAAAAACTGTTTTTT | CASSLDGTGEKLFF | 14 | - | TRBD1 | TRBJ1-4 | TRBV5-6
TGTGCCAGCAGCTCCGGGACAGGGGGCTATGGTGGCTACACCTTC | CASSSGTGGYGGYTF | 15 | - | TRBD1 | TRBJ1-2 | TRBV7-9
TGTGCCAGCACTTACCGAGGGGAGGCGGGCCAGCCCCAGCATTTT | CASTYRGEAGQPQHF | 15 | few | - | TRBJ1-5 | TRBV6-5
TGTGCCAGCAGCGTAGGGAGCGGGGGCCAATCCTACGAGCAGTACTTC | CASSVGSGGQSYEQYF | 16 | - | TRBD2 | TRBJ2-7 | TRBV9
TGTGCCAGCAGTTACAAGGGGGAGGGTGGCTACACCTTC | CASSYKGEGGYTF | 13 | - | - | TRBJ1-2 | TRBV6-6
TGTGCCAGCAGCCCGATATTAAACAGTAATCATATCTATGGCTACACCTTC | CASSPILNSNHIYGYTF | 17 | - | - | TRBJ1-2 | TRBV13
TGTGCCAGCAGGTTACTAGCGGGGAACACAGATACGCAGTATTTT | CASRLLAGNTDTQYF | 15 | - | TRBD2 | TRBJ2-3 | TRBV7-6
TGTGCCAGCAGCTTCGGTTCACCCCTCCACTTT | CASSFGSPLHF | 11 | - | - | TRBJ1-6 | TRBV7-9
TGTGCCAGCAGTGACCCGGGACGGAGTAATTCACCCCTCCACTTT | CASSDPGRSNSPLHF | 15 | once | - | TRBJ1-6 | TRBV25-1
TGCGCCAGCAGCCAAGATCGGACCATGGGGGTTGAAGCTTTCTTT | CASSQDRTMGVEAFF | 15 | - | - | TRBJ1-1 | TRBV4-1
TGTGCCAGCAGCTTAGACAACTACGAGCAGTACTTC | CASSLDNYEQYF | 12 | - | - | TRBJ2-7 | TRBV7-9
TGTGCCAGTAGTACGCTGACAGGGAGGTGGACCGGGGAGCTGTTTTTT | CASSTLTGRWTGELFF | 16 | - | - | TRBJ2-2 | TRBV19
TGTGCCAGCAGCTTGGATTTAGCGGGCCCCGGAGGTGAGCAGTTCTTC | CASSLDLAGPGGEQFF | 16 | - | TRBD2 | TRBJ2-1 | TRBV7-9
TGTGCCAGCAGAAACCCGGCGGCGGGGGGGCCAAGCGAGCAGTACTTC | CASRNPAAGGPSEQYF | 16 | - | TRBD2 | TRBJ2-7 | TRBV6-6
TGTGCCAGCAGCTTAAGCGGGGCGCGGAATGAGCAGTTCTTC | CASSLSGARNEQFF | 14 | - | - | TRBJ2-1 | TRBV7-3
TGCGCCAGCAGCCAAGGAGGCCAGGGCAACACCGGGGAGCTGTTTTTT | CASSQGGQGNTGELFF | 16 | - | - | TRBJ2-2 | TRBV4-3
TGCGCCAGCAGCTTGGATACGTGGCAACCCAACTATGGCTACACCTTC | CASSLDTWQPNYGYTF | 16 | - | - | TRBJ1-2 | TRBV5-1
TGTGCCAGCAGCTTAGAAGCAGGTGCGCTTTCCTACGAGCAGTACTTC | CASSLEAGALSYEQYF | 16 | - | - | TRBJ2-7 | TRBV7-9
TGTGCCAGCAGCCGAAGGACAGGGATGACCGGGGAGCTGTTTTTT | CASSRRTGMTGELFF | 15 | - | TRBD1 | TRBJ2-2 | TRBV11-3
TGTGCCAGCTCGTCTCTCCCTGGAAACACCATATATTTT | CASSSLPGNTIYF | 13 | few | - | TRBJ1-3 | TRBV5-6
TGCGCCAGCAGCCGCCCGGGACAGGGAAACTACGAGCAGTACTTC | CASSRPGQGNYEQYF | 15 | - | TRBD1 | TRBJ2-7 | TRBV5-1
TGTGCCAGCAGTTCTAGCGGGGGGGCCAGTGAGCAGTTCTTC | CASSSSGGASEQFF | 14 | few | TRBD2 | TRBJ2-1 | TRBV7-6
TGCGCCAGCAGCCAAGATGGGGGGCTCGGCACTGAAGCTTTCTTT | CASSQDGGLGTEAFF | 15 | - | - | TRBJ1-1 | TRBV4-1
TGTGCCAGCAGCCAAGAGGGAGAAAACACTGAAGCTTTCTTT | CASSQEGENTEAFF | 14 | - | - | TRBJ1-1 | TRBV4-2
TGTGCCAGCAGTGCTGACAGGGATGCTGGCTACACCTTC | CASSADRDAGYTF | 13 | - | TRBD1 | TRBJ1-2 | TRBV27
TGTGCCAGCAGCTGGGGGGCAGCCTTCAACTATGGCTACACCTTC | CASSWGAAFNYGYTF | 15 | few | - | TRBJ1-2 | TRBV5-4